Sequencing of this TCR beta chain was carried out in a study of beta chain features in type 1 diabetes (dated by TCRdb to 2017 to 2018). Regarding the research as a whole: Mean age, gender distribution, total cell number and subset yield were not different between patients and healthy donors. A total of around 110,000,000 sorted cells were examined across all samples, and RNA yield correlated strongly with the number of cells per subset. The study compared TCRB repertoires of sorted circulating CD4+ T cell subsets between recently diagnosed type 1 diabetes patients and matched healthy donors. Whereas all 28 donors provided naive and central memory subsets, regulatory and stem cell-like memory subsets were isolated from just 8 patients and about 8 healthy donors.

A single peripheral blood draw of around 100 mL on average was collected from each donor into heparinised tubes. Naive, central memory, regulatory and stem cell-like memory CD4+ T cells were sorted on a BD FACSAria II using a panel including CD45RO, CCR7, CD25, CD127, CD95 and CD27. Every sorted population had a purity above 95%. Right away, PBMCs were isolated by Lymphoprep density gradient centrifugation and were stained directly, with no culture step. To minimize batch effects, samples were stained and sorted in pairs, one healthy donor with one patient per experiment. This clone appeared a few times. What this receptor recognizes is not known. Base qualities are not recorded, but no much larger clone differs from it by a single base. Broader findings and caveats from the paper: Fewer insertions and more nucleotide deletions at VDJ recombination sites were observed in patients with type 1 diabetes, implying thymic rearrangement abnormalities. In all four CD4+ subsets, TCRB CDR3 length was moderately but significantly shorter in type 1 diabetes patients. Because small numbers of individuals were included in the HLA sub-analyses, any influence of HLA type on TCRB rearrangement was left unresolved. The naive, central memory and regulatory TCRB repertoires appeared to resemble one another more closely among patients than among healthy donors. Sequencing cDNA rather than genomic DNA could over-represent highly expressing activated cells, although activation and CD3 levels did not differ between groups. PCR may preferentially amplify shorter templates, but because patient and control samples were amplified and corrected together, any resulting skew would affect both groups equally.

The CDR3 goes from the cysteine to the phenylalanine over 14 residues. Only CDR3 DNA is held: 42 bases, read in frame from base 1. The junction shows trimming of 4 bases on V and 3 bases on J, plus 13 bases between the germline ends. For CDR1 and CDR2, the germline V gene lists SGHRS and YFSETQ. All of the isolated RNA was reverse transcribed with the High Capacity cDNA Reverse Transcription Kit, so expressed TCRB transcripts were sequenced. Deep immunoSEQ sequencing was applied to naive, central memory and regulatory T cell samples, giving an average of roughly 3.5 million total reads per sample. After sorted cells were lysed in RLT buffer, RNA was extracted with DNase-treated RNeasy Micro or Mini kits, with the choice depending on cell number. Each cell subset was processed separately to prevent cross-contamination, with patient and healthy donor samples processed together. The immunoSEQ multiplex PCR was used to amplify TCRB sequences from cDNA, generating 87-bp fragments that spanned the CDR3 region. Sequencing of the amplicons was performed on the Illumina HiSeq platform. The authors processed their data as follows. PCR bias was corrected computationally using synthetic template baselines, and reads within Hamming distance 2 were collapsed, with unmergeable singletons discarded. Reads were aligned to IMGT to assign V, D and J genes, CDR3 length, and insertions or deletions at six rearrangement sites. Clonotype counts were normalized to sorted cell number within each subset before computing true diversity and Gini coefficients with the tcR R package. The overlap coefficient, calculated on TCRB nucleotide sequences, was used to measure repertoire sharing. Out-of-frame TCRB sequences from naive cells were analyzed as a proxy for the pre-selection repertoire. This is the immuneACCESS table as TCRdb keeps it, with only in-frame sequences that have V and J called. A part of the clones is gone; compared with another copy, unresolved V genes explain less than half, and the rest is unexplained. The V and J calls and clone size are taken from that table; D and trimming were inferred from the DNA. Here the sample has hundreds of thousands of clones; 14% to 15% occur a single time. The ten largest clones add up to less than 0.02% of the sample.

This chain joins TRBV5-1 to TRBJ1-1, and perhaps TRBD1 as D gene, on 5 matching bases. The clonotype comes from a man aged 18 to 29 with type 1 diabetes. What was sequenced was naive CD4+ T cells from blood. The cell subset or site label corresponds to: true naive CD4+ T cells. The bases are TGCGCCAGCAGCCCAGTGGGGGGGGACACTGAAGCTTTCTTT. Translation gives CASSPVGGDTEAFF. With all but the CDR3 taken from the reference TRBV5-1 and TRBJ1-1 genes, the full variable domain is: KAGVTQTPRYLIKTRGQQVTLSCSPISGHRSVSWYQQTPGQGLQFLFEYFSETQRNKGNFPGRFSGRQFSNSRSEMNVSTLELGDSALYLCASSPVGGDTEAFFGQGTRLTVV.